This T cell receptor beta chain was sequenced during a study of OX40 agonist ivuxolimab in advanced cancers. Study-level background: Dose-escalation cases comprised hepatocellular carcinoma, melanoma, renal cell or head and neck cancer.

Findings and limits, study-wide: CD4+ and CD8+ blood T cells expanded clonally by week 6 at 0.1 to 3.0 mg/kg.

V gave up 4 bases and J gave up 1 base, with 13 bases separating them. The CDR3 has 15 residues. Germline V gene lookup returns CDR1 SNHLY and CDR2 FYNNEI. Autoimmune disease history or systemic immunosuppression led to patients being barred. Only one count was recorded for this clone. Antigen specificity is unknown. Sequenced by immunoSEQ multiplex PCR; TCRdb stores in-frame clones only, minus some. Of approximately 50,000 clones listed, 88% are singletons. The rearrangement uses TRBV2 and TRBJ2-5; D may be TRBD1 or TRBD2 (5 bases each). This material consisted of CD4+ or CD8+ T cells sorted from blood, taken in a trial of the OX40 agonist ivuxolimab. The receptor's source is an adult with an advanced solid tumor such as melanoma, head and neck, liver or kidney cancer. The CDR3 DNA follows: TGTGCCAGCAGTGTAACGCCGGGGCCCCAAGAGACCCAGTACTTC. Its protein product is CASSVTPGPQETQYF.